Here is one T cell receptor beta chain with its context. Its specificity is not known. This record belongs to a study of shared clonotypes between healthy human individuals. Findings of the study overall: For naive CD4 cells, roughly 5% of clonotypes were shared across four donors.

The study ran the assay at deep level. This table comes from immunoSEQ multiplex PCR, and its TCRdb copy is limited to in-frame clones, with some not included. The sample holds 2,500,000 or so clones, more than 80% seen once. This CDR3 has 13 residues. The germline V gene has CDR1 MNHNS and CDR2 SASEGT. Trimming removed 8 bases from V and 0 bases from J, with 5 bases in between. The donors, healthy adults who were HIV-negative, had experienced no recent acute infections or vaccinations. The sample consisted of naive CD4+ T cells sorted from blood. Subset meaning: CD45RA+ positively selected. The rearrangement uses TRBV6-1 and TRBJ1-6; no firm D call. The TCR originated in a man in his late teens or twenties in good health. The CDR3 loop is CASPSSYNSPLHF. The CDR3 DNA is TGTGCCAGCCCGAGCTCCTATAATTCACCCCTCCACTTT.